The 26 T cell receptor beta chains reported below all come from one sample, sequenced in a study of blood T cell repertoires in COVID-19 (dated by TCRdb to the early 2020s). Libraries were prepared through the immunoSEQ multiplex PCR assay. TCRdb re-hosts the immuneACCESS table, in-frame sequences only. Its copies lack some clones; in the studies checked, an unresolved V gene accounts for under half of them, and the cause for the rest is not known. This sample is represented by fewer than 350,000 clones; approximately 83% of them were singletons. The ten largest account for over 2% of the sample. The specimen sequenced was peripheral blood. The receptors shown here come from a woman under 40 who had recovered from COVID-19.

The gene calls are TRBV6-2 or TRBV6-3 and TRBJ1-2; TRBD1 matches 12 bases. The CDR3 runs to 16 residues. J gave up 3 bases and V 2 bases, and 4 bases lay outside the gene matches. Germline lookup yields CDR1 MNHEY and CDR2 SVGEGT. CDR3 nucleotides: TGTGCCAGCAGTTACAGCGGGACAGGGGGCGACTATGGCTACACCTTC. Its protein is CASSYSGTGGDYGYTF.

V is TRBV7-9 and J is TRBJ2-3, with TRBD1 matching over 9 bases. The CDR3 spans 16 residues. With 5 bases clipped from V and 7 bases from J, the junction kept 13 bases outside the gene matches. CDR1 SEHNR and CDR2 FQNEAQ come from the germline V gene (reference sequence). This CDR3 reads CASSGDRDRAGHTQYF. The CDR3 DNA follows: TGTGCCAGCAGCGGGGACAGGGACAGGGCAGGGCATACGCAGTATTTT.

The genes are TRBV28 and TRBJ1-5; D call uncertain. The CDR3 consists of 13 residues. The V gene's germline CDR1 is MDHEN and CDR2 SYDVKM. V lost 6 bases to trimming and J lost 6 bases, with 12 bases between them. The CDR3 sequence is CASSNYNRQPQHF. Here the CDR3 DNA reads TGTGCCAGCAGCAACTATAATCGTCAGCCCCAGCATTTT.

Here the CDR3 reads CASSPDSKRGTLSGELFF. DNA for the CDR3: TGTGCCAGCAGTCCGGACAGTAAGCGGGGGACCCTGTCCGGGGAGCTGTTTTTT. The rearrangement uses TRBV6-2 or TRBV6-3 and TRBJ2-2; 8 bases are shared with TRBD2. The CDR3 covers 18 residues. The junction had 17 bases not matched to a gene; V was cut back by 5 bases and J by 6 bases. Per germline, CDR1 MNHEY and CDR2 SVGEGT.

V gene TRBV19 combines with J gene TRBJ2-2, with D possibly TRBD2 on 6 matching bases. V lost 5 bases to trimming and J lost 1 base, with 11 bases between them. The CDR3 runs to 15 residues. The germline gives CDR1 LNHDA, CDR2 SQIVND (reference sequence). The CDR3 is CASSGRWKNTGELFF. The CDR3 region has the DNA TGTGCCAGTAGTGGGAGGTGGAAGAACACCGGGGAGCTGTTTTTT.

The V call is TRBV5-6, the J call TRBJ2-3; 7 positions agree with TRBD2. The CDR3 totals 16 residues. With 0 bases clipped from V and 4 bases from J, the junction kept 8 bases outside the gene matches. The germline V gene encodes CDR1 SGHDT and CDR2 YYEEEE. Here the CDR3 reads CASSLALRGFADTQYF. For the CDR3, the DNA is TGTGCCAGCAGCTTGGCCTTGCGGGGGTTCGCAGATACGCAGTATTTT.

The J gene is TRBJ2-1, the V gene TRBV15, with D possibly matching TRBD2 (5 bases). V shed 3 bases and J shed 15 bases, with 18 bases lying between them. Germline V gene lookup returns CDR1 LNHNV and CDR2 YYDKDF (reference sequence). The CDR3 totals 13 residues. CDR3 coding DNA: TGTGCCACCAGCAGGGACTTAGCAACTTCGGGGTTCTTC. This sequence encodes CATSRDLATSGFF. Full variable domain (outside the CDR3, taken from reference TRBV15 and TRBJ2-1): DAMVIQNPRYQVTQFGKPVTLSCSQTLNHNVMYWYQQKSSQAPKLLFHYYDKDFNNEADTPDNFQSRRPNTSFCFLDIRSPGLGDTAMYLCATSRDLATSGFFGPGTRLTVL.

The V and J genes are TRBV27 and TRBJ2-3; a possible D gene is TRBD2 (5 bases). V was cut by 4 bases and J by 5 bases, with 19 bases left in between. This CDR3 has 16 residues. CDR1 MNHEY and CDR2 SMNVEV come from the germline V gene (reference sequence). The CDR3 DNA follows: TGTGCCAGCAGTTCGTTGGAGACCGACGGAGGAGATACGCAGTATTTT. It encodes CASSSLETDGGDTQYF.

The chain has TRBV5-3 and TRBJ2-7; TRBD2 matches 13 bases. TRBV5-3 is recorded as an ORF, its role being uncertain. The CDR3 consists of 14 residues. The junction had 5 bases not matched to a gene; V was cut back by 4 bases and J by 7 bases. CDR3 in DNA: TGTGCCAGAAGCCACACTAGCGGGAGGGCAGAGCAGTACTTC. Amino acid sequence: CARSHTSGRAEQYF.

A note on this clone: The same CDR3 can be traced to other DNA sequences in this sample. The CDR3 here is CASSLRGGPDTQYF. DNA for the CDR3: TGTGCCAGCAGCTTGCGTGGGGGCCCAGATACGCAGTATTTT. V usage is TRBV5-4 and J usage is TRBJ2-3, with TRBD1 as a possible D gene (6 bases). V lost 1 base to trimming and J lost 4 bases, with 10 bases between them. CDR1 and CDR2 (germline): SGHNT, YYREEE (reference sequence). The CDR3 has 14 amino acids.

V is TRBV12-5 and J is TRBJ1-1; 9 bases map to TRBD1. In germline, CDR1 is LGHNT, CDR2 FRNRAP. This CDR3 has 16 amino acids. V lost 0 bases to trimming and J lost 4 bases; unmatched junction nucleotides: 6. CDR3 nucleotides: TGTGCTAGTGGTTTGGTCATGACAGGGGGGATCACTGAAGCTTTCTTT. This sequence encodes CASGLVMTGGITEAFF.

The rearrangement links TRBV13 to TRBJ2-3; no reliable D call. The V end was cut by 5 bases, the J end by 1 base, with 13 bases between. Germline V gene data show CDR1 as PRHDT and CDR2 as FYEKMQ (reference sequence). The CDR3 sequence is 15 residues long. The CDR3 loop reads CASSTTYGGTDTQYF. The DNA for the CDR3 is TGTGCCAGCAGCACGACTTATGGCGGCACAGATACGCAGTATTTT.

This chain links TRBV6-1 with TRBJ1-3; 12 bases align to TRBD1. V shed 2 bases and J 6 bases; nucleotides not matched to a gene: 8. This CDR3 has 17 residues. The germline gives CDR1 MNHNS, CDR2 SASEGT. The CDR3 DNA sequence: TGTGCCAGCAGTGAATGGGTGGGACAGGGGGCGGAAAACACCATATATTTT. Its translation is CASSEWVGQGAENTIYF.

This chain uses TRBV7-8 with TRBJ1-1; no clear D. This CDR3 region has 13 residues. CDR1 is SGHVS and CDR2 is FQNEAQ in the germline V gene. V was shortened by 5 bases and J by 0 bases, with 7 bases between the two germline ends. CDR3 loop: CASSNSLNTEAFF. CDR3 nucleotide sequence: TGTGCCAGCAGCAACAGCCTGAACACTGAAGCTTTCTTT.

The J gene is TRBJ2-1, the V gene TRBV7-9, with 7 bases fitting TRBD1. This CDR3 has 13 amino acids. Germline V CDR1 and CDR2: SEHNR, FQNEAQ (reference sequence). Unmatched junction bases numbered 8, after V lost 5 bases and J lost 10 bases. CDR3 amino acids: CASSPGTVGEQFF. In DNA form, the CDR3 reads TGTGCCAGCAGCCCGGGGACAGTCGGGGAGCAGTTCTTC. The full variable domain, rest sourced from reference TRBV7-9 and TRBJ2-1, is DTGVSQNPRHKITKRGQNVTFRCDPISEHNRLYWYRQTLGQGPEFLTYFQNEAQLEKSRLLSDRFSAERPKGSFSTLEIQRTEQGDSAMYLCASSPGTVGEQFFGPGTRLTVL.

The rearrangement uses TRBV29-1 and TRBJ1-1, with D possibly being TRBD1 (6 bases). V was shortened by 2 bases and J by 7 bases, with 26 bases between the two germline ends. This CDR3 comprises 17 residues. The germline V gene encodes CDR1 SQVTM and CDR2 ANQGSEA. The CDR3 spells CSVEKGGAGAYYGEAFF. The CDR3 DNA sequence: TGCAGCGTTGAAAAAGGGGGGGCAGGGGCGTATTATGGTGAAGCTTTCTTT.

This rearrangement joins TRBV7-2 to TRBJ1-1; maybe TRBD1 (5 bases). Germline V lookup: CDR1 SGHTA, CDR2 FQGNSA. Between the trimmed V and J ends, which lost 2 bases and 3 bases, there was a span of 7 bases. This CDR3 has 13 amino acids. CDR3 sequence: CASSLFRDTEAFF. In nucleotides, the CDR3 is TGTGCCAGCAGCTTATTCAGGGACACTGAAGCTTTCTTT.

This clone has only one observation. The chain employs TRBV7-6 and TRBJ2-1; 9 positions match TRBD2. The CDR3 sequence is 15 residues long. Per the germline V gene, CDR1 is SGHVS and CDR2 is FNYEAQ. J gave up 4 bases and V 7 bases, and 8 bases lay outside the gene matches. CDR3 sequence: CASTTGLAGYNEQFF. The CDR3 DNA reads TGTGCCAGCACCACAGGGCTAGCGGGGTACAATGAGCAGTTCTTC.

V usage is TRBV7-2 and J usage is TRBJ1-3, with 9 bases matching TRBD1. The CDR3 is 16 amino acids. Germline CDR1 reads SGHTA; CDR2 reads FQGNSA. Unmatched junction bases numbered 9, after V lost 6 bases and J lost 3 bases. The CDR3 spells CASSFAGTGSGNTIYF. CDR3 nucleotides: TGTGCCAGCAGTTTCGCCGGGACAGGGAGTGGAAACACCATATATTTT.

The gene calls are TRBV27 and TRBJ1-1, with a weak D call TRBD1 (6 bases). V was pared by 1 base and J by 5 bases, with 14 bases between. This CDR3 spans 15 amino acids. Looked up from germline, CDR1 is MNHEY and CDR2 is SMNVEV (reference sequence). The CDR3 DNA sequence: TGTGCCAGCAGTTTATGGGTGGGGGCCGTAACTGAAGCTTTCTTT. Translation gives CASSLWVGAVTEAFF.

This chain joins TRBV19 and TRBJ1-5; possibly TRBD1 for D (5 bases). Looked up from germline, CDR1 is LNHDA and CDR2 is SQIVND (reference sequence). The CDR3 loop spans 14 amino acids. V lost 2 bases and J 5 bases, leaving 10 bases between the germline ends. The CDR3, as DNA: TGTGCCAGTAGTATAAGGGGTGGGGATCAGCCCCAGCATTTT. It codes for CASSIRGGDQPQHF.

The chain carries TRBV7-3 and TRBJ2-1; 7 bases align to TRBD2. Germline V gene data show CDR1 as SGHTA and CDR2 as FQGTGA. CDR3 length: 15 residues. Trimming removed 2 bases from V and 3 bases from J; junction bases left unmatched: 4. CDR3 DNA: TGTGCCAGCAGCTTAGGGGCGGGAGACTACAATGAGCAGTTCTTC. It yields the protein CASSLGAGDYNEQFF.

This chain links TRBV19 with TRBJ1-5, with 8 bases matching TRBD1. Losses at the gene ends were 8 bases for V and 5 bases for J; bases not matched to a gene: 5. This CDR3 is 13 amino acids long. CDR1 is LNHDA, CDR2 SQIVND, per germline (reference sequence). The DNA for the CDR3 is TGTGCCAGTTGCGACAGGGGAGATCAGCCCCAGCATTTT. Its protein product is CASCDRGDQPQHF.

This chain joins TRBV18 and TRBJ2-7; 9 bases are shared with TRBD2. The CDR3 runs to 13 residues. Germline V gene data show CDR1 as KGHSH and CDR2 as LQKENI. The trim removed 5 bases at V and 7 bases at J, leaving 6 bases unmatched. The CDR3 region has the DNA TGTGCCAGCTCATCGGGACTAGCCAGTGAGCAGTACTTC. Amino acid sequence: CASSSGLASEQYF.

The rearrangement links TRBV5-1 to TRBJ2-2; 10 bases align to TRBD2. Germline V gives CDR1 SGHRS, CDR2 YFSETQ. V was pared by 0 bases and J by 2 bases, with 4 bases of the junction left unmatched. The CDR3 runs 17 residues. Written as DNA, the CDR3 is TGCGCCAGCAGCTTGGCTCTAGCGGGGGCTAACACCGGGGAGCTGTTTTTT. Translation: CASSLALAGANTGELFF.

The V gene is TRBV19, the J gene TRBJ2-7; 8 positions agree with TRBD1. Germline CDR1 reads LNHDA; CDR2 reads SQIVND (reference sequence). J gave up 2 bases and V 5 bases, and 8 bases lay outside the gene matches. This CDR3 region has 15 residues. In nucleotides, the CDR3 is TGTGCCAGTAGTGCCCGACAGGGGAAGACCTACGAGCAGTACTTC. Its protein product is CASSARQGKTYEQYF.